This entry concerns a single T cell receptor beta chain. Its antigen remains unknown. The germline V gene has CDR1 MNHNS and CDR2 SASEGT. With V trimmed by 3 bases and J by 9 bases, 10 bases remained unmatched. This CDR3 region has 16 residues. The data are from a study of response to subunit inactivated influenza vaccine. The study, taken as a whole, reports: Authors suggested seasonal influenza vaccinations each recruit few new T cells.

A single record per CDR3 protein comes from TCRdb applying MiXCR to the RT-PCR reads. The profile covers a few hundred thousand distinct CDR3 sequences, with roughly 7.9% appearing a single time and approximately 14% taken by the ten largest. The sequencing used PBMCs from blood, collected roughly 24 months after vaccination. V usage is TRBV6-1 and J usage is TRBJ1-6; 8 bases align to TRBD1. The receptor comes from a man between 50 and 75 years old who received an inactivated influenza vaccine. The CDR3 DNA is TGTGCCAGCAGTGAGCGGGCAGGGGGCCAGCGTTCACCCCTCCACTTT. Translated, it gives CASSERAGGQRSPLHF.